These T cell receptor beta chains were read from a single sample in a study of identical twins. TCRdb used MiXCR to reprocess the 5' RACE reads, holding one entry per CDR3 protein. The sample consists of 250,000 or so distinct CDR3 sequences, about 8.9% of them appearing once. The sample was also reused in another study, on yellow fever vaccine responses in identical twins.

The sample consisted of CD8+ T cells sorted from blood. The origin of the receptors is a woman younger than 30 in good health. CDR3s include the opening cysteine and the closing phenylalanine or tryptophan. A D gene is named only where the DNA matches it firmly. Size values are once, few and many counts, or a class for expanded clones, and some rows have none.

DNA,CDR3,D,V,size,J
TGCACCCTTGTGGTGTCGGGAAGCCAGGACGAGCAGTACTTC,CTLVVSGSQDEQYF,NA,TRBV29-1,few,TRBJ2-7
TGTGCCAGCTCACCACCGGGGACCCGGGTCGATGAGCAGTTCTTC,CASSPPGTRVDEQFF,NA,TRBV18,few,TRBJ2-1
TGCAGCGTTGATAAAGGTTCGGTAGGGTTTCTTTACAATGAGCAGTTCTTC,CSVDKGSVGFLYNEQFF,NA,TRBV29-1,NA,TRBJ2-1
TGTGCCAGCAGCGCAACCAATGAGCAGTTCTTC,CASSATNEQFF,NA,TRBV9,few,TRBJ2-1
TGCGCCAGCAGCCAAGACAAACTAGCGGGAGCCTCAGATACGCAGTATTTT,CASSQDKLAGASDTQYF,TRBD2,TRBV4-3,many,TRBJ2-3
TGCAGCGTTGTATTGTCGGGTCACGAGCAGTACTTC,CSVVLSGHEQYF,NA,TRBV29-1,NA,TRBJ2-7
TGTGCCCTCAGCCCGAACCGCGAAGGGACTAGCGTCTACAATGAGCAGTTCTTC,CALSPNREGTSVYNEQFF,TRBD2,TRBV4-1,NA,TRBJ2-1
TGCGCCAGCAGCCAATCAAGAAGCTCCTACAATGAGCAGTTCTTC,CASSQSRSSYNEQFF,NA,TRBV4-3,NA,TRBJ2-1
TGCGCCAGCAGCCACGAACCGGGACAGATAACCGGGGAGCTGTTTTTT,CASSHEPGQITGELFF,TRBD1,TRBV4-1,few,TRBJ2-2
TGTGCCAGCAGTGATACAGGGGTGGCCGGGGAGCTGTTTTTT,CASSDTGVAGELFF,TRBD1,TRBV6-4,few,TRBJ2-2
TGTGCCAGCAGCACAGAAGGGGGACCGATTCGGGGCGAGCAGTACTTC,CASSTEGGPIRGEQYF,NA,TRBV13,few,TRBJ2-7
TGCAGTGCGCCTAGGGGGGGCACTGAAGCTTTCTTT,CSAPRGGTEAFF,NA,TRBV20-1,many,TRBJ1-1
TGTGCCAGCAGTTTTGCGTGGCTAGCGGGGGCCCTGAACACCGGGGAGCTGTTTTTT,CASSFAWLAGALNTGELFF,TRBD2,TRBV12-3/TRBV12-4,few,TRBJ2-2
TGTGCCAGCAGCCCGACAGGGGGGCTCGAGCAGTACTTC,CASSPTGGLEQYF,TRBD1,TRBV7-9,many,TRBJ2-7
TGCGCCAGCAGCTTTACAGGGGTTGGCACCGGGGAGCTGTTTTTT,CASSFTGVGTGELFF,TRBD1,TRBV4-1,few,TRBJ2-2
TGTGCCAGCAGTATCGACTCGAGTACCTACGAGCAGTACTTC,CASSIDSSTYEQYF,NA,TRBV12-3/TRBV12-4,many,TRBJ2-7
TGCGCCAGCAGCCAAGAGGGGACAGGTTCCTACGAGCAGTACTTC,CASSQEGTGSYEQYF,TRBD1,TRBV4-3,few,TRBJ2-7
TGCAGTGCTACCGGGACCGCGGGGTCTTCCGGGGAGCTGTTTTTT,CSATGTAGSSGELFF,NA,TRBV20-1,few,TRBJ2-2
TGCGCCAGCAGCCAAGTACTAGACTACGAGCAGTACTTC,CASSQVLDYEQYF,NA,TRBV4-1,few,TRBJ2-7
TGTGCCATCAGCCCAACTAGCGGGAGCGCAGATACGCAGTATTTT,CAISPTSGSADTQYF,TRBD2,TRBV10-3,few,TRBJ2-3
TGCAGCGTTGAAGATCGGGAGGAGAATGAGCAGTTCTTC,CSVEDREENEQFF,TRBD2,TRBV29-1,NA,TRBJ2-1
TGTGCCAGCAGCCCCAACTACAATGAGCAGTTCTTC,CASSPNYNEQFF,NA,TRBV4-2,many,TRBJ2-1
TGCAGCGCCCTCGGGACAGATACGCAGTATTTT,CSALGTDTQYF,NA,TRBV29-1,few,TRBJ2-3
TGTGCTAGCAGCCAACTCGTGGGAGGGGATACGCAGTATTTT,CASSQLVGGDTQYF,TRBD2,TRBV7-7,few,TRBJ2-3
TGTGCCAGCGGTAGTGGTCTTAACTACGAGCAGTACTTC,CASGSGLNYEQYF,NA,TRBV6-2/TRBV6-3,many,TRBJ2-7
TGTGCCAGCAGCTTTCCTCGCGGAGGGCGTAGCGGGAGGAACAGCAATGAGCAGTTCTTC,CASSFPRGGRSGRNSNEQFF,TRBD2,TRBV11-2,many,TRBJ2-1
TGCAGTGCCAGACTAGAGTCCTACGAGCAGTACTTC,CSARLESYEQYF,NA,TRBV20-1,few,TRBJ2-7
TGTGCCATCAGTGAAGATTCGGTAAGGTACGAGCAGTACTTC,CAISEDSVRYEQYF,NA,TRBV10-3,many,TRBJ2-7
TGCGCCAGCAGCCAAGATTGGGGCGGGAGCCCCTACGAGCAGTACTTC,CASSQDWGGSPYEQYF,TRBD2,TRBV4-3,NA,TRBJ2-7
TGTGCCAGCAGTGACGCCGAGAGGGCCCCAGGAAACACCATATATTTT,CASSDAERAPGNTIYF,NA,TRBV25-1,many,TRBJ1-3
TGTGCCAGCAGCTCCGGGACAGGGATGAGCTCCTACGAGCAGTACTTC,CASSSGTGMSSYEQYF,TRBD1,TRBV6-1,few,TRBJ2-7
TGTGCCAGCAGCCTATGGACAGGGGAGGCCTATGGCTACACCTTC,CASSLWTGEAYGYTF,TRBD1,TRBV11-2,NA,TRBJ1-2
TGTGCCAGCAGCTTGGGACAGGCCCTTTACAATGAGCAGTTCTTC,CASSLGQALYNEQFF,TRBD1,TRBV28,NA,TRBJ2-1
TGCGCCAGCAGCCGCGACAGGGAGTGGTCAGATACGCAGTATTTT,CASSRDREWSDTQYF,TRBD1,TRBV5-1,NA,TRBJ2-3
TGTGCCAGCAGCAAAGCGGCGTCCGCTAGCTCCTACGAGCAGTACTTC,CASSKAASASSYEQYF,NA,TRBV21-1,NA,TRBJ2-7
TGTGCCAGGCGGGAGGGGGATGGCTACACCTTC,CARREGDGYTF,NA,TRBV7-2,few,TRBJ1-2
TGTGCCAGCAGCTTTGGGACTAGCGGAGATCTTAGCACAGATACGCAGTATTTT,CASSFGTSGDLSTDTQYF,TRBD2,TRBV5-6,NA,TRBJ2-3
TGTGCCAGCAGTCCCCAGGGGTATGCCTACGAGCAGTACTTC,CASSPQGYAYEQYF,NA,TRBV27,NA,TRBJ2-7
TGTGCCAGCAGTGACCGGGACGGGAACACCGGGGAGCTGTTTTTT,CASSDRDGNTGELFF,NA,TRBV6-4,many,TRBJ2-2
TGCAGCGTTGATGGGGCGGGGAGGAACACTGAAGCTTTCTTT,CSVDGAGRNTEAFF,NA,TRBV29-1,many,TRBJ1-1
TGTGCCAGCAATCCCTTCGGGGGGCCTTTGAATGAGCAGTTCTTC,CASNPFGGPLNEQFF,NA,TRBV6-2/TRBV6-3,NA,TRBJ2-1
TGTGCCAGCAGCCCCCGGGACAGTAGCACAGATACGCAGTATTTT,CASSPRDSSTDTQYF,TRBD1,TRBV7-9,NA,TRBJ2-3
TGCAGCGTTGAAGATCAGTATAGGGCTGGCTACACCTTC,CSVEDQYRAGYTF,NA,TRBV29-1,many,TRBJ1-2
TGTGCCACCAGCGGCTCGCGGGGGCAGCGGGAGACCCAGTACTTC,CATSGSRGQRETQYF,NA,TRBV24-1,NA,TRBJ2-5
TGCGCCAGCAGTGCGCCTGAGGGGGGCCTTACGCAGTATTTT,CASSAPEGGLTQYF,NA,TRBV10-2,few,TRBJ2-3
TGCAGCGTTGAGTCCCCAGGGGGTCTGGTAGAGACCCAGTACTTC,CSVESPGGLVETQYF,TRBD1,TRBV29-1,many,TRBJ2-5
TGTGCCAGCAGTGCCGGGAGGGCCACTGAAGCTTTCTTT,CASSAGRATEAFF,NA,TRBV2,NA,TRBJ1-1
TGTGCCAGCAGCATTGGGACAGGCGAGCAGTACTTC,CASSIGTGEQYF,TRBD1,TRBV7-9,few,TRBJ2-7
TGCAGTGCTAGATCGTTCGAGCGGGACTACAATGAGCAGTTCTTC,CSARSFERDYNEQFF,TRBD2,TRBV20-1,NA,TRBJ2-1
TGTGCCAGCAGTCTTCGCGGGACAGGTATGGGAACTGAAGCTTTCTTT,CASSLRGTGMGTEAFF,TRBD1,TRBV6-1,few,TRBJ1-1